Sequencing of this T cell receptor beta chain was carried out in a study of blood T cells in healthy people across ages. About this clonotype itself: Its antigen remains unknown.

Primed by a sample-barcoded 5' primer and a J-beta primer mix, a second PCR proceeded for 7 to 11 cycles. No fewer than 3 million CDR3-containing paired-end reads came from each sample. MiXCR was run by TCRdb on the 5' RACE reads, yielding one entry per CDR3 protein. The repertoire holds 1,300,000 or so distinct CDR3 sequences, around 55% seen once, with over 5.5% in the top ten. General study findings and limits: Measured against age, TCR beta diversity per million T cells decreased in a roughly linear manner.

The sequence was obtained from a man between 18 and 35 years old in good health. Input material: blood.

For the CDR3, the DNA is TGTGCCAGCAGCCAAGCCCAGGGGGGGGACAACATTCAGTACTTC. This encodes CASSQAQGGDNIQYF. The chain uses TRBV4-2 and TRBJ2-4; D possibly matches TRBD1 or TRBD2 (7 bases each). Looked up from germline, CDR1 is LGHNA and CDR2 is YNFKEQ. Trimming cost V 1 base and J 7 bases, with 14 bases left between them. The CDR3 length is 15 residues.